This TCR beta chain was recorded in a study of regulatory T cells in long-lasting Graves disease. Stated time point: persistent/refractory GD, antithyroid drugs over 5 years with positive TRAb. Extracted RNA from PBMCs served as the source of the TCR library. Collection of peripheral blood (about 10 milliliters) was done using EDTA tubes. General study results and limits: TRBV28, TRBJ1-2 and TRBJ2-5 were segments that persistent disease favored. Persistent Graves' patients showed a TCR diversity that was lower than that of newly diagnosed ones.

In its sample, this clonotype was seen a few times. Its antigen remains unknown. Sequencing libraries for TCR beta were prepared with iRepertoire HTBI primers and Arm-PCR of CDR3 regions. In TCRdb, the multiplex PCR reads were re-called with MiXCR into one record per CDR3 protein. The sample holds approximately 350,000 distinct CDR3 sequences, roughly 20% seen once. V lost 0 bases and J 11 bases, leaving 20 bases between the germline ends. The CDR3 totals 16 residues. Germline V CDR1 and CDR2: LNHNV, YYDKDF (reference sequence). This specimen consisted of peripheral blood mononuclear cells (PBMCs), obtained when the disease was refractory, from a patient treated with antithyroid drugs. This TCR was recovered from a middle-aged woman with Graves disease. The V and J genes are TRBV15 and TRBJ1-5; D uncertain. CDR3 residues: CATSRDGGQKKRAQHF. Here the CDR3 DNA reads TGTGCCACCAGCAGAGATGGTGGCCAGAAGAAGAGAGCCCAGCATTTT.